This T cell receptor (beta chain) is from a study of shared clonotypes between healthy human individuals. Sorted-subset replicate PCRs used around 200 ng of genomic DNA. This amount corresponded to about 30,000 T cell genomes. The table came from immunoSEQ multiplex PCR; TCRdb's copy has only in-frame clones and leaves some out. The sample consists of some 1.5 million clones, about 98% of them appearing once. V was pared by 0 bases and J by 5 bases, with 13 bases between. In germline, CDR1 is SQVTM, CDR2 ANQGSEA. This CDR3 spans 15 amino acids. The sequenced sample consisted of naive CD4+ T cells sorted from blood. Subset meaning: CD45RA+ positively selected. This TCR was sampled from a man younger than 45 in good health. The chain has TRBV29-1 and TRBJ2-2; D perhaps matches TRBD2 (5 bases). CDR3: CSVEDLTKRTGELFF. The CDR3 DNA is TGCAGCGTTGAAGATCTCACTAAGCGGACCGGGGAGCTGTTTTTT.